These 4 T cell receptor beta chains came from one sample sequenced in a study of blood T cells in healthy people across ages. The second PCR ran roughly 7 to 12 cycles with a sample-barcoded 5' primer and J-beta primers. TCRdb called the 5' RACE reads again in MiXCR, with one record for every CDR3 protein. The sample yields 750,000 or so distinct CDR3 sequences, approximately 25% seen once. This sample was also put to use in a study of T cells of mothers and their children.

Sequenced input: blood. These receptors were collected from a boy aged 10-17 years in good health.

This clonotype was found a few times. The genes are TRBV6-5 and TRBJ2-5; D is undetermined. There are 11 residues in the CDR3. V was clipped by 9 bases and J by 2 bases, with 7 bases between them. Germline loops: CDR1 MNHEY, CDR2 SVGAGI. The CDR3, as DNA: TGTGCCAGTGGACGACAAGAGACCCAGTACTTC. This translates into CASGRQETQYF.

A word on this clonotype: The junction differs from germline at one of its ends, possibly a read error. The CDR3 region is CASAEAYDEQFF. CDR3 nucleotide sequence: TGTGCCTCGGCGGAAGCCTACGATGAGCAGTTCTTC. The chain uses TRBV6-2 or TRBV6-3 and TRBJ2-1, with D hard to call. Germline V gene data show CDR1 as MNHEY and CDR2 as SVGEGT. CDR3 length equals 12 residues.

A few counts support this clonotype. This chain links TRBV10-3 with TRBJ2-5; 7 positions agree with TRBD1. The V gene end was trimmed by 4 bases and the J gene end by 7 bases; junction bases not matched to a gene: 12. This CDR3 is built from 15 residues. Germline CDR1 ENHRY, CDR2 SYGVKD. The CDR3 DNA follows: TGTGCCATCAGTGGTACAACAGGGGATTGGGTGACCCAGTACTTC. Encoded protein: CAISGTTGDWVTQYF.

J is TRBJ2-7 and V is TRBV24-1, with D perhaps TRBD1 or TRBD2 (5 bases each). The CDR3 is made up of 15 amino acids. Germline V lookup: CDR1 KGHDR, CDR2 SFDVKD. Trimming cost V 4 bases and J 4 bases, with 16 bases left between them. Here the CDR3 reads CATSDHGRDVYEQYF. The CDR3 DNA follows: TGTGCCACCAGTGACCACGGTAGGGACGTTTACGAGCAGTACTTC.